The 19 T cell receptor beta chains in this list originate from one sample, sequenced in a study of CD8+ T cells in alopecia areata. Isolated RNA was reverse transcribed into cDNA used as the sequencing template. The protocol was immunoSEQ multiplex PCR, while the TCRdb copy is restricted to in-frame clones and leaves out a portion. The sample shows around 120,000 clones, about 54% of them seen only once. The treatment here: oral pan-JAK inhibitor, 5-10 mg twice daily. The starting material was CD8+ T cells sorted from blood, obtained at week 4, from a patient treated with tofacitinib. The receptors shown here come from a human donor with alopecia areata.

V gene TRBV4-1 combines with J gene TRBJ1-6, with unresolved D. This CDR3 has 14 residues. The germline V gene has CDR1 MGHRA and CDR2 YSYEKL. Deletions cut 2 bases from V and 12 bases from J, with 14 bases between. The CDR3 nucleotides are TGCGCCAGCAGCCAACTTCGGGCCCCTGGACCCCTCCACTTT. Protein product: CASSQLRAPGPLHF.

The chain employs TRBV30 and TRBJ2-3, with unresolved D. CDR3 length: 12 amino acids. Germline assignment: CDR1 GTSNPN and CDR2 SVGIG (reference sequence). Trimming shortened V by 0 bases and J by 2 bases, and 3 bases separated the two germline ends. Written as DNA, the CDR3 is TGTGCCTGGAGTGTCAACACAGATACGCAGTATTTT. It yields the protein CAWSVNTDTQYF.

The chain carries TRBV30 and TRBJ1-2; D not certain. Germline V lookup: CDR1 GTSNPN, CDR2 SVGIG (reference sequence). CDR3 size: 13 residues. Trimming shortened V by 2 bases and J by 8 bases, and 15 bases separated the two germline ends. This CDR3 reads CAWSPAGAEGYTF. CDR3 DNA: TGTGCCTGGAGTCCAGCGGGAGCCGAAGGCTACACCTTC.

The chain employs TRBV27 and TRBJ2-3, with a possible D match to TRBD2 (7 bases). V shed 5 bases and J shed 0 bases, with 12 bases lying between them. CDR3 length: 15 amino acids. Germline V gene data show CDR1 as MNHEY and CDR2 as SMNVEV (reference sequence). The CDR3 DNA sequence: TGTGCCAGCAGTGGGAGGGGGAGTAGCACAGATACGCAGTATTTT. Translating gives CASSGRGSSTDTQYF.

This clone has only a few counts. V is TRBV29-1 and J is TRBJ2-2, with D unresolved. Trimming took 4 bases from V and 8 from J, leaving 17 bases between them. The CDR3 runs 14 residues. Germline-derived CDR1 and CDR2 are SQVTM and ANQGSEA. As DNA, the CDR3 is TGCAGCGTTGGGACCCGCCACGTCGTAGGGGAGCTGTTTTTT. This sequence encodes CSVGTRHVVGELFF.

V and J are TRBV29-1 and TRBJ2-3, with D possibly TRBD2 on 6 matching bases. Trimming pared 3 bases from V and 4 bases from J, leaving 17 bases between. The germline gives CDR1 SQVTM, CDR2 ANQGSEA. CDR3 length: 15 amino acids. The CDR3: CSVDTGLPGPDTQYF. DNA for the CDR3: TGCAGCGTTGACACGGGACTCCCGGGTCCAGATACGCAGTATTTT.

CDR3 nucleotides: TGTGCCAGCAGCCTCGCCCTAGGGAGAGAGACCCAGTACTTC. Protein product: CASSLALGRETQYF. The rearrangement uses TRBV7-9 and TRBJ2-5; D might be TRBD2 (5 bases). V lost 5 bases and J lost 4, with 14 bases in between. Germline values: CDR1 SEHNR, CDR2 FQNEAQ (reference sequence). CDR3 size: 14 residues.

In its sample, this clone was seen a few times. The DNA of the CDR3 is TGCGCCAGCAGCCAAGATTCTCAGGGACAGGGGTATCGAGCTTTCTTT. Translating it yields CASSQDSQGQGYRAFF. The chain links TRBV4-3 to TRBJ1-1; 10 positions agree with TRBD1. CDR1 and CDR2 (germline): LGHNA, YSLEER. This CDR3 is built from 16 residues. J lost 10 bases, V lost 0 bases, and 11 bases had no gene match.

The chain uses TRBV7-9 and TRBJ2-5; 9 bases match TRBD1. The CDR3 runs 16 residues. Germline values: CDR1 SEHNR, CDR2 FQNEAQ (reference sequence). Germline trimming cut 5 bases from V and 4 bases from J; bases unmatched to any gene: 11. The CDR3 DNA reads TGTGCCAGCAGCATCCCGACAGGGGGAACTGGAGAGACCCAGTACTTC. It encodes CASSIPTGGTGETQYF.

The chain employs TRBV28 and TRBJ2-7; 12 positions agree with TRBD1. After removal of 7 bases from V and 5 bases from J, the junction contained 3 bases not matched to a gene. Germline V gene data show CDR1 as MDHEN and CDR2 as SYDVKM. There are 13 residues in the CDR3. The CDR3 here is CASTGTGGNEQYF. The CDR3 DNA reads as TGTGCCAGCACCGGGACAGGGGGCAACGAGCAGTACTTC. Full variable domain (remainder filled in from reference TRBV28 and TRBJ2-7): DVKVTQSSRYLVKRTGEKVFLECVQDMDHENMFWYRQDPGLGLRLIYFSYDVKMKEKGDIPEGYSVSREKKERFSLILESASTNQTSMYLCASTGTGGNEQYFGPGTRLTVT.

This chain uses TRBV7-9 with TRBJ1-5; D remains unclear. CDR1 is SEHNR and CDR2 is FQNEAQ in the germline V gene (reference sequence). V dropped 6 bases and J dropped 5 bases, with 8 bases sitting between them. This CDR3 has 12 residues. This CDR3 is CASRYGDQPQHF. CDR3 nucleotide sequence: TGTGCCAGCAGATACGGTGATCAGCCCCAGCATTTT.

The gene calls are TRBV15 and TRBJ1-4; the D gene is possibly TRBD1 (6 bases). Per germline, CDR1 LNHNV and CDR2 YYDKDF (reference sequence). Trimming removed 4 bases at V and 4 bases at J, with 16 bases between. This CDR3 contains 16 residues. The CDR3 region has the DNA TGTGCCACCAGCATAGACGAGGACAGCCTTAATGAAAAACTGTTTTTT. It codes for CATSIDEDSLNEKLFF.

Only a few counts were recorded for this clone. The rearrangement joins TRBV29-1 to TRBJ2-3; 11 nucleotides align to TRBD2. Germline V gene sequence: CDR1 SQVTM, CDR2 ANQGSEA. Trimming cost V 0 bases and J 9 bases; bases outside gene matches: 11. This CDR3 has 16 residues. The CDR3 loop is CSVEDLSGGGILTQYF. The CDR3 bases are TGCAGCGTTGAAGATCTTAGCGGGGGGGGAATCCTAACGCAGTATTTT.

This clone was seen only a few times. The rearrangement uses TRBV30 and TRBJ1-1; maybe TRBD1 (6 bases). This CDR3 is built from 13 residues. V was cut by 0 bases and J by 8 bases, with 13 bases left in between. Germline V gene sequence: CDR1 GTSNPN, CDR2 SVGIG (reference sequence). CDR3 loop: CAWSVWTAAEAFF. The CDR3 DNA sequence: TGTGCCTGGAGTGTATGGACAGCAGCAGAAGCTTTCTTT.

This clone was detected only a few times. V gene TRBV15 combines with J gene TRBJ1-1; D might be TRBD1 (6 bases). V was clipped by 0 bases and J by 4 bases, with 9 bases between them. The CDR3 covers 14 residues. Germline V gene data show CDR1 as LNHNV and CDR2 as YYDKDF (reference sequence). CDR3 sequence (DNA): TGTGCCACCAGCAGAGAGGGGGCACCCACTGAAGCTTTCTTT. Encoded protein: CATSREGAPTEAFF. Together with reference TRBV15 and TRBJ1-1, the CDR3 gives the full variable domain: DAMVIQNPRYQVTQFGKPVTLSCSQTLNHNVMYWYQQKSSQAPKLLFHYYDKDFNNEADTPDNFQSRRPNTSFCFLDIRSPGLGDTAMYLCATSREGAPTEAFFGQGTRLTVV.

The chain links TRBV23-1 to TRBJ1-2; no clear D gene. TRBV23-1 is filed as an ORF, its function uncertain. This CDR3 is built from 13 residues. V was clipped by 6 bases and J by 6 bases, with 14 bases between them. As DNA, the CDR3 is TGCGCCAGCAGCTGGAGGAGCGAGGATGGCTACACCTTC. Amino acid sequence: CASSWRSEDGYTF.

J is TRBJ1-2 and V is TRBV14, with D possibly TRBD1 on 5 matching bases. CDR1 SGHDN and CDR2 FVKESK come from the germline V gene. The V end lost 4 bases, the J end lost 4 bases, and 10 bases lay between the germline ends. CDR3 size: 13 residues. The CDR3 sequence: CASSPGGAYGYTF. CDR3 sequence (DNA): TGTGCCAGCAGCCCCGGAGGGGCCTATGGCTACACCTTC.

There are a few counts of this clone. The CDR3 reads CASSDGEDTNYGYTF. The CDR3 DNA is TGTGCCAGCAGTGACGGGGAGGACACGAACTATGGCTACACCTTC. J is TRBJ1-2 and V is TRBV6-4, with D maybe TRBD1 (5 bases). Trimming took off 2 bases at V and 2 bases at J, with 12 bases between the two ends. Germline V gene data show CDR1 as MRHNA and CDR2 as SNTAGT. The CDR3 is 15 residues long.

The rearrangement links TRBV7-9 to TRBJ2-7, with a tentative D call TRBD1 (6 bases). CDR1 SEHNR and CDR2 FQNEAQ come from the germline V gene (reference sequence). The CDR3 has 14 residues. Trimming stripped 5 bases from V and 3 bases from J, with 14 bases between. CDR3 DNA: TGTGCCAGCAGCCTTCCGGGACAAGACTACGAGCAGTACTTC. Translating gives CASSLPGQDYEQYF.